The text below deals with one T cell receptor (beta chain). The target antigen is unknown. The record originates from a study of shared clonotypes between healthy human individuals. About the study: Aged between 18 and 49, the donors were a couple of women and three men. Findings and limits, study-wide: Owing to a small donor count, the genetic and exposure-history diversity represented was limited.

Across several immunoSEQ plates, the genomic DNA of each subset was split evenly. Method: immunoSEQ multiplex PCR; TCRdb's copy keeps in-frame clones and lacks some. The top ten hold 0.4% to 0.45% of the sample, which has about 1.5 million clones, about 98% seen once. Germline-derived CDR1 and CDR2 are LGHNT and FRNRAP. This CDR3 is built from 16 residues. Trimming at V came to 2 bases and at J to 9 bases, leaving 10 bases not matched to a gene. The V call is TRBV12-5, the J call TRBJ2-1, with 10 nucleotides matching TRBD1. This receptor was obtained from a man younger than 40 in good health. Sequencing was carried out using naive CD4+ T cells sorted from blood. Subset given: CD45RA+ positively selected. CDR3 sequence reads: CASGLTGTGVSGEQFF. As DNA, the CDR3 is TGTGCTAGTGGTTTGACCGGGACAGGGGTTAGCGGTGAGCAGTTCTTC.